These 15 T cell receptor beta chains were sequenced from one sample in a study of shared clonotypes between healthy human individuals. Produced via immunoSEQ multiplex PCR; TCRdb's table is partial and in-frame only. Of fewer than 1.4 million clones listed, approximately 78% were seen once; the top ten hold roughly 0.61%. Sequencing input: memory CD4+ T cells from PBMCs. Subset reported: CD45RA-negative fraction. The origin of the receptors is a man younger than 30 in good health. Some clones in this sample may be carry-over from other donors' samples.

In its sample, this clone was seen a few times. The chain joins TRBV19 to TRBJ1-2; D call uncertain. Trimming shortened V by 1 base and J by 8 bases, and 11 bases separated the two germline ends. The CDR3 is made up of 13 amino acids. The germline V gene has CDR1 LNHDA and CDR2 SQIVND (reference sequence). CDR3 protein: CASSIAWARGYTF. As DNA, the CDR3 is TGTGCCAGTAGTATAGCCTGGGCCAGAGGCTACACCTTC.

The J gene is TRBJ2-7, the V gene TRBV5-1; weak D call: TRBD2 (5 bases). CDR1 is SGHRS and CDR2 is YFSETQ in the germline V gene. This CDR3 comprises 14 residues. V was shortened by 2 bases and J by 0 bases, with 9 bases between the two germline ends. As DNA, the CDR3 is TGCGCCAGCAGCTTACTTCGGGGCTCCTACGAGCAGTACTTC. Its protein is CASSLLRGSYEQYF. The full variable domain, in which reference TRBV5-1 and TRBJ2-7 provide the parts outside the CDR3, is KAGVTQTPRYLIKTRGQQVTLSCSPISGHRSVSWYQQTPGQGLQFLFEYFSETQRNKGNFPGRFSGRQFSNSRSEMNVSTLELGDSALYLCASSLLRGSYEQYFGPGTRLTVT.

This chain links TRBV2 with TRBJ2-3; 12 bases map to TRBD1. In germline, CDR1 is SNHLY, CDR2 FYNNEI. This CDR3 is built from 15 residues. J gave up 5 bases and V 8 bases, and 8 bases lay outside the gene matches. The CDR3 DNA follows: TGTGCCAGCTCAGACCGGGACAGGGGGCGAGATACGCAGTATTTT. Its translation: CASSDRDRGRDTQYF.

This chain connects TRBV7-8 to TRBJ1-2; 7 positions match TRBD1. CDR1 is SGHVS and CDR2 is FQNEAQ in the germline V gene. CDR3 length: 14 residues. J was trimmed by 3 bases and V by 4 bases; bases with no gene match: 5. DNA for the CDR3: TGTGCCAGCAGCTCCGCCGACAGGGACTATGGCTACACCTTC. As protein: CASSSADRDYGYTF.

With respect to this clone: The sample carries other DNA sequences with the same CDR3. V is TRBV5-8 and J is TRBJ1-4; D is undetermined. The CDR3 has 15 residues. V was cut by 0 bases and J by 10 bases, with 16 bases left in between. Germline loops: CDR1 SGHTS, CDR2 YDEGEE. CDR3 nucleotides: TGTGCCAGCAGCTTGGCCTGGGCGGTCGGAGGAAAACTGTTTTTT. Protein product: CASSLAWAVGGKLFF.

This chain joins TRBV7-2 and TRBJ1-5; TRBD1 aligns across 9 bases. The germline V gene has CDR1 SGHTA and CDR2 FQGNSA. The junction had 7 bases not matched to a gene; V was cut back by 6 bases and J by 10 bases. This CDR3 comprises 13 residues. This chain's CDR3 is CASSFPGQGPQHF. CDR3 DNA: TGTGCCAGCAGTTTTCCGGGACAGGGACCCCAGCATTTT.

J is TRBJ2-6 and V is TRBV29-1, with TRBD2 identical over 7 bases. Germline assignment: CDR1 SQVTM and CDR2 ANQGSEA. This CDR3 is 12 amino acids long. The V segment lost 7 bases and the J segment 4 bases; nucleotides outside the gene matches: 1. The CDR3 bases are TGCAGCGCAGCGGGAGGGGCCAACGTCCTGACTTTC. Protein: CSAAGGANVLTF.

The rearrangement links TRBV6-1 to TRBJ1-1; no clear D gene. Germline-derived CDR1 and CDR2 are MNHNS and SASEGT. The CDR3 runs to 15 residues. Trimming pared 2 bases from V and 4 bases from J, leaving 14 bases between. CDR3 nucleotide sequence: TGTGCCAGCAGTGAAAGTTTGGGTACGGGCACTGAAGCTTTCTTT. Translation gives CASSESLGTGTEAFF.

V is TRBV2 and J is TRBJ2-2, with D possibly TRBD2 on 5 matching bases. Trimming took 8 bases from V and 1 from J, leaving 5 bases between them. The germline V gene has CDR1 SNHLY and CDR2 FYNNEI. The CDR3 extends over 12 amino acids. Here the CDR3 reads CASGGNTGELFF. For the CDR3, the DNA is TGTGCCAGCGGAGGGAACACCGGGGAGCTGTTTTTT.

The chain combines TRBV7-9 with TRBJ2-1; a weak D match, TRBD2 (5 bases). Trimming left V 2 bases short and J 6 bases short, with 11 bases between. CDR1 and CDR2 (germline): SEHNR, FQNEAQ (reference sequence). CDR3 length: 14 amino acids. CDR3: CASSLRGPPNEQFF. The CDR3 nucleotides read TGTGCCAGCAGCTTAAGAGGGCCTCCCAATGAGCAGTTCTTC.

The gene calls are TRBV19 and TRBJ2-2; D is uncertain. V lost 7 bases and J 5 bases, leaving 20 bases between the germline ends. This CDR3 comprises 16 residues. The germline gives CDR1 LNHDA, CDR2 SQIVND (reference sequence). As DNA, the CDR3 is TGTGCCAGTACATCAGCCGGGTTGTCCTGGACCGGGGAGCTGTTTTTT. As protein: CASTSAGLSWTGELFF.

This chain connects TRBV4-1 to TRBJ1-2, with TRBD1 as a possible D gene (5 bases). This CDR3 is built from 15 residues. The V gene's germline CDR1 is MGHRA and CDR2 YSYEKL. V was shortened by 4 bases and J by 7 bases, with 19 bases between the two germline ends. The CDR3 spells CASSRPSGAASGYTF. CDR3 sequence (DNA): TGCGCCAGCAGCCGACCATCCGGGGCCGCGTCTGGCTACACCTTC.

V is TRBV9 and J is TRBJ2-3; 10 nucleotides agree with TRBD2. Germline CDR1 SGDLS, CDR2 YYNGEE. The J segment lost 1 base and the V segment lost 0 bases, leaving 2 bases of the junction unmatched. The length of the CDR3 is 16 residues. The DNA of the CDR3 is TGTGCCAGCAGCGTAGCTCTAGCGGGGGGCACAGATACGCAGTATTTT. It specifies CASSVALAGGTDTQYF.

This clone was seen once. This chain links TRBV7-3 with TRBJ1-1; the D is unclear. CDR3 length: 13 residues. Trimming stripped 2 bases from V and 7 bases from J, with 11 bases between. Per the germline V gene, CDR1 is SGHTA and CDR2 is FQGTGA. In DNA, the CDR3 is TGTGCCAGCAGCTTACTCGGCGGTTATGAAGCTTTCTTT. Residues: CASSLLGGYEAFF.

The chain combines TRBV27 with TRBJ2-1; D not certain. The CDR3 consists of 15 residues. Germline lookup yields CDR1 MNHEY and CDR2 SMNVEV (reference sequence). Trimming removed 2 bases from V and 3 bases from J, with 11 bases in between. The CDR3 DNA follows: TGTGCCAGCAGTTTAGGGTTTAGCAGCTACAATGAGCAGTTCTTC. Encoded protein: CASSLGFSSYNEQFF.